The rows below give T cell receptor beta chains drawn from one sample of a study of CD4 T cells in relation to SARS-CoV-2 and coronaviruses. Sequenced by immunoSEQ multiplex PCR; TCRdb stores in-frame clones only, minus some. The sample holds about 24,000 clones, roughly 80% seen once. These receptors have no identified antigens. The sample was CD4+ T cells from PBMCs, cultured in vitro. Source of these receptors: a human donor in good health. The CDR3 runs from the conserved cysteine through the conserved F or W. Fields, in order: clone size, D gene, J gene, V gene, CDR3 protein, CDR3 DNA. A D gene is named only where the DNA matches it firmly. Part of the rows lack a size; the others show once, few, many or a class for expanded clones.

>.|.|TRBJ1-5|TRBV27
CASSLFAGVYSNQPQHF
TGTGCCAGCAGTTTATTTGCGGGGGTTTATAGCAATCAGCCCCAGCATTTT
>.|.|TRBJ2-7|TRBV10-3
CAISESKYEQYF
TGTGCCATCAGTGAGTCGAAGTACGAGCAGTACTTC
>.|TRBD2|TRBJ2-1|TRBV18
CASSPDISGSLGEQFF
TGTGCCAGCTCACCTGATATTAGCGGGAGTTTGGGTGAGCAGTTCTTC
>.|TRBD1|TRBJ2-7|TRBV6-5
CASSLRDRGYEQYF
TGTGCCAGCAGTCTCCGGGACAGGGGATACGAGCAGTACTTC
>.|.|TRBJ2-7|TRBV19
CASSDSTGSYEQYF
TGTGCCAGTAGTGACTCGACAGGATCCTACGAGCAGTACTTC
>.|.|TRBJ1-1|TRBV10-3
CAISEGIPNTEAFF
TGTGCCATCAGTGAGGGCATACCGAACACTGAAGCTTTCTTT
>.|.|TRBJ1-2|TRBV5-1
CASSPDSGGTNYGYTF
TGCGCCAGCAGCCCAGACTCGGGTGGGACCAACTATGGCTACACCTTC
>.|.|TRBJ1-2|TRBV19
CASSIGSLQEGYTF
TGTGCCAGTAGTATCGGGTCATTACAAGAAGGCTACACCTTC
>.|TRBD1|TRBJ2-7|TRBV28
CASHKLGTGTSYEQYF
TGTGCCAGCCATAAACTAGGGACAGGCACATCCTACGAGCAGTACTTC
>.|.|TRBJ2-7|TRBV2
CASSVFHEGRGTSYEQYF
TGTGCCAGCAGTGTATTCCACGAAGGCAGGGGTACTTCCTACGAGCAGTACTTC
>.|.|TRBJ2-6|TRBV5-8
CASSLAGAGANVLTF
TGTGCCAGCAGCTTGGCGGGGGCTGGGGCCAACGTCCTGACTTTC
>.|.|TRBJ1-5|TRBV7-9
CASSLGGGRGGNQPQHF
TGTGCCAGCAGCTTAGGTGGGGGCCGGGGTGGCAATCAGCCCCAGCATTTT
>few|.|TRBJ1-1|TRBV28
CASSSRVRTEAFF
TGTGCCAGCAGTAGCAGGGTCCGCACTGAAGCTTTCTTT
>.|.|TRBJ1-1|TRBV14
CASSQWGVDEAFF
TGTGCCAGCAGCCAGTGGGGGGTGGATGAAGCTTTCTTT
>once|.|TRBJ2-4|TRBV5-4
CASSLEDVSKNIQYF
TGTGCCAGCAGCTTGGAGGACGTGTCCAAAAACATTCAGTACTTC
>.|.|TRBJ1-1|TRBV19
CASSARWDATEAFF
TGTGCCAGTAGTGCCCGGTGGGATGCCACTGAAGCTTTCTTT
>.|.|TRBJ2-1|TRBV7-9
CASSLIDPNEQFF
TGTGCCAGCAGCTTGATTGACCCTAATGAGCAGTTCTTC
>.|TRBD2|TRBJ2-7|TRBV19
CASSSRRDYSYEQYF
TGTGCCAGTAGTTCCCGCCGGGACTATAGCTACGAGCAGTACTTC
>.|TRBD2|TRBJ2-3|TRBV9
CASSVGLRGSGSTDTQYF
TGTGCCAGCAGCGTAGGATTGAGGGGCAGCGGGAGTACAGATACGCAGTATTTT
>.|.|TRBJ1-3|TRBV27
CASREQGPRNTIYF
TGTGCCAGCAGGGAACAGGGTCCTAGAAACACCATATATTTT
>.|TRBD2|TRBJ2-3|TRBV5-7
CASSLLRTSWNTQYF
TGTGCCAGCAGCTTGTTGAGGACTAGTTGGAATACGCAGTATTTT
>.|TRBD2|TRBJ2-7|TRBV28
CASSLRASGRDYEQYF
TGTGCCAGCAGTTTAAGGGCTAGCGGGAGGGACTACGAGCAGTACTTC
>.|.|TRBJ2-7|TRBV2
CASSAPETYEQYF
TGTGCCAGCAGTGCGCCAGAGACCTACGAGCAGTACTTC
>.|TRBD1|TRBJ1-2|TRBV6-1
CASSDSSTGDYGYTF
TGTGCCAGCAGTGACAGCTCTACAGGGGACTATGGCTACACCTTC